Below are 6 T cell receptor beta chains sequenced from a single sample in a study of blood T cell repertoires in COVID-19. Data came from immunoSEQ multiplex PCR; TCRdb stores just in-frame clones and leaves some out. The sample consists of about 230,000 clones, 84% of them appearing once. The sequenced material came from peripheral blood. These receptors were taken from a woman of 80 years or more with active or convalescent COVID-19.

The chain combines TRBV12-3 or TRBV12-4 with TRBJ2-2; the D gene is possibly TRBD1 (6 bases). Trimming shortened V by 11 bases and J by 7 bases, and 17 bases separated the two germline ends. There are 13 residues in the CDR3. CDR3 DNA: TGTGCCGTCAAACAGGGATCGCGCGGGGAGCTGTTTTTT. As protein: CAVKQGSRGELFF.

Written as DNA, the CDR3 is TGTGCCAGCAGTTTAGCGGGGGTGCAGTACTTC. Amino acid sequence: CASSLAGVQYF. This chain connects TRBV28 to TRBJ2-7, with 7 bases matching TRBD2. CDR3 length: 11 amino acids. CDR1 is MDHEN, CDR2 SYDVKM, per germline. V lost 2 bases, J lost 9 bases, and 1 base stayed unmatched.

This chain links TRBV3-1 (or the pseudogene TRBV3-2) with TRBJ2-1, with D unclear. This CDR3 has 15 residues. Trimming pared 4 bases from V and 5 bases from J, leaving 15 bases between. Germline CDR1 and CDR2: LGHDT and YNNKEL (reference sequence). CDR3 sequence (DNA): TGTGCCAGCAGCCCCCGCATACGGGTAGACAATGAGCAGTTCTTC. Its protein product is CASSPRIRVDNEQFF.

This chain joins TRBV18 and TRBJ1-6; D may be TRBD1 (6 bases). The CDR3 spans 17 residues. CDR1 is KGHSH, CDR2 LQKENI, per germline. The germline V and J ends were trimmed by 5 bases and 0 bases, with 14 bases remaining between them. The CDR3 loop reads CASSVGAASSYNSPLHF. CDR3 DNA: TGTGCCAGCTCAGTGGGGGCAGCCAGCTCCTATAATTCACCCCTCCACTTT.

This chain uses TRBV7-8 with TRBJ1-3; possible D gene TRBD1, 5 bases. With 5 bases removed from V and 0 bases from J, the gap between germline ends came to 29 bases. Germline V lookup: CDR1 SGHVS, CDR2 FQNEAQ. The CDR3 is made up of 21 amino acids. CDR3 sequence (DNA): TGTGCCAGCAGCCGAGGGACTAACGATAACCGGGACCGATACTCTGGAAACACCATATATTTT. Encoded protein: CASSRGTNDNRDRYSGNTIYF.

This clone was recorded only once. The chain combines TRBV11-3 with TRBJ2-5, with a weak D call TRBD1 (5 bases). Per germline, CDR1 SGHNT and CDR2 YENEEA. This CDR3 has 13 residues. Between the trimmed V and J ends, which lost 3 bases and 8 bases, there was a span of 13 bases. CDR3 in DNA: TGTGCCAGCAGCTTTTCAAGGACAACAACCCAGTACTTC. This gives the protein CASSFSRTTTQYF.